This entry describes one T cell receptor beta chain. Antigen unknown. The data were obtained in a study of cytomegalovirus exposure and HLA in healthy donors. Whole-study context: An earlier analysis found fewer than 140 million unique TCR beta sequences from approximately 190 million T cells.

Primers: 60 Vbeta forward and 13 Jbeta reverse. The repertoire was sequenced with immunoSEQ multiplex PCR; TCRdb's copy has only in-frame clones and lacks some. The sample holds some 99,000 clones, around four fifths seen once. Study-level points and caveats: Several of the most significant clusters appeared linked to common viral pathogens, based on a later analysis. Cytomegalovirus status was reportedly diagnosed by the classifier with high sensitivity and specificity.

The V segment lost 5 bases and the J segment 3 bases; nucleotides outside the gene matches: 5. CDR1 is MNHEY and CDR2 is SMNVEV in the germline V gene (reference sequence). The CDR3 has 14 amino acids. The sequenced sample was PBMCs. V is TRBV27 and J is TRBJ2-7; TRBD1 matches 9 bases. This receptor was identified in a woman between 45 and 60 years old in good health and CMV-seropositive. CDR3 nucleotide sequence: TGTGCCAGCAGTCACGGACAGGGGAACTACGAGCAGTACTTC. The encoded protein is CASSHGQGNYEQYF.